The next 21 T cell receptor beta chains were all read from a single sample in a study of OX40 agonist ivuxolimab in advanced cancers. Profiling relied on immunoSEQ multiplex PCR, and the TCRdb table lists in-frame clones only, not all of them. This sample has 72,000 or so clones; about 88% occur once, and the top ten carry 10% to 12%. This sample comprised CD4+ or CD8+ T cells sorted from blood, obtained in a trial of the OX40 agonist ivuxolimab. Every receptor here comes from an adult with an advanced solid tumor such as melanoma, head and neck, liver or kidney cancer.

J is TRBJ2-3 and V is TRBV19; 7 nucleotides line up with TRBD1. The trim removed 4 bases at V and 5 bases at J, leaving 6 bases unmatched. Germline CDR1 reads LNHDA; CDR2 reads SQIVND (reference sequence). The CDR3 has 14 amino acids. In DNA form, the CDR3 reads TGTGCCAGTAGTAAGGGGGCAGTCAAAGATACGCAGTATTTT. It is translated as CASSKGAVKDTQYF.

In this sample, this clone turned up once. The chain is built from TRBV6-6 and TRBJ2-3, with a possible D match to TRBD2 (6 bases). V lost 7 bases, J lost 2 bases, and 13 bases lay in between. CDR1 is MNHNY, CDR2 SVGAGI, per germline (reference sequence). This CDR3 comprises 14 residues. The CDR3: CASTDSGLTDTQYF. For the CDR3, the DNA is TGTGCCAGCACGGATAGCGGCCTCACAGATACGCAGTATTTT.

This clone was seen once. The gene calls are TRBV9 and TRBJ2-3; TRBD1 matches 7 bases. The CDR3 spans 16 residues. J gave up 2 bases and V 4 bases, and 10 bases lay outside the gene matches. Germline CDR1 reads SGDLS; CDR2 reads YYNGEE. The chain's CDR3 is CASSLRTGGTTDTQYF. CDR3 coding DNA: TGTGCCAGCAGCCTGCGGACAGGAGGAACCACAGATACGCAGTATTTT.

CDR3 nucleotide sequence: TGTGCCAGCAGCGTACGACAGGGGGCGGCGACCCAGTACTTC. Encoded protein: CASSVRQGAATQYF. The V gene is TRBV9, the J gene TRBJ2-5, with 10 bases identical to TRBD1. The CDR3 is 14 residues long. Trimming cost V 1 base and J 7 bases; bases outside gene matches: 4. Per germline, CDR1 SGDLS and CDR2 YYNGEE.

This chain uses TRBV7-8 with TRBJ2-2, with D perhaps matching TRBD2 (5 bases). Germline lookup yields CDR1 SGHVS and CDR2 FQNEAQ. The CDR3 is 17 residues long. V was shortened by 5 bases and J by 1 base, with 17 bases between the two germline ends. CDR3 region: CASSLLGSGWNTGELFF. The CDR3 DNA sequence: TGTGCCAGCAGCCTTCTGGGGAGCGGATGGAACACCGGGGAGCTGTTTTTT. Based on the CDR3 plus reference TRBV7-8 and TRBJ2-2, the full variable domain is GAGVSQSPRYKVAKRGQDVALRCDPISGHVSLFWYQQALGQGPEFLTYFQNEAQLDKSGLPSDRFFAERPEGSVSTLKIQRTQQEDSAVYLCASSLLGSGWNTGELFFGEGSRLTVL.

The gene calls are TRBV28 and TRBJ1-1; D not resolved. The CDR3 has 19 residues. Trimming removed 2 bases at V and 3 bases at J, with 25 bases between. Per germline, CDR1 MDHEN and CDR2 SYDVKM. The CDR3 bases are TGTGCCAGCAGTTTAATCCTCACGGCAGGCGGTATGAGTGACACTGAAGCTTTCTTT. This encodes CASSLILTAGGMSDTEAFF. Variable domain in full (rest from reference TRBV28 and TRBJ1-1): DVKVTQSSRYLVKRTGEKVFLECVQDMDHENMFWYRQDPGLGLRLIYFSYDVKMKEKGDIPEGYSVSREKKERFSLILESASTNQTSMYLCASSLILTAGGMSDTEAFFGQGTRLTVV.

This clone was detected once. The J gene is TRBJ2-1, the V gene TRBV7-2; possibly TRBD1 for D (5 bases). CDR3 length: 13 amino acids. Germline values: CDR1 SGHTA, CDR2 FQGNSA. V lost 0 bases and J 11 bases, leaving 11 bases between the germline ends. CDR3 region: CASSLAEQVKQFF. The CDR3 bases are TGTGCCAGCAGCTTAGCGGAACAGGTAAAGCAGTTCTTC.

Details on this clone: The identical CDR3 is also encoded by other nucleotide sequences in the sample. The gene calls are TRBV18 and TRBJ2-7; 7 bases match TRBD1. Per germline, CDR1 KGHSH and CDR2 LQKENI. This CDR3 contains 14 residues. The junction had 6 bases not matched to a gene; V was cut back by 2 bases and J by 5 bases. Written as DNA, the CDR3 is TGTGCCAGCTCACCAGAGACAGGGCAGAACGAGCAGTACTTC. Its translation is CASSPETGQNEQYF.

The V call is TRBV5-1, the J call TRBJ2-7; 10 positions match TRBD1. The CDR3 length is 15 residues. The ends lost 2 bases at V and 3 bases at J; junction bases unmatched: 5. The germline gives CDR1 SGHRS, CDR2 YFSETQ. This chain's CDR3 is CASSFGGTGDYEQYF. CDR3 nucleotides: TGCGCCAGCAGCTTCGGCGGGACAGGGGACTACGAGCAGTACTTC.

The rearrangement links TRBV5-5 to TRBJ2-3; possible D gene TRBD2, 6 bases. Trimming cost V 4 bases and J 6 bases, with 15 bases left between them. Germline V gene lookup returns CDR1 SGHKS and CDR2 YYEKEE (reference sequence). The CDR3 sequence is 14 residues long. CDR3 nucleotide sequence: TGTGCCAGCAGCAACGGACCGGGGGAGGATACGCAGTATTTT. Protein: CASSNGPGEDTQYF.

In DNA form, the CDR3 reads TGTGCCAGCAGCTTAGGCTGGTCACGAGATACGCAGTATTTT. This codes for CASSLGWSRDTQYF. The chain has TRBV11-2 and TRBJ2-3; D gene unclear. CDR1 SGHAT and CDR2 FQNNGV come from the germline V gene. Trimming took off 1 base at V and 5 bases at J, with 10 bases between the two ends. The CDR3 runs 14 residues.

The chain joins TRBV29-1 to TRBJ1-1; perhaps TRBD1 as D (5 bases). The CDR3 consists of 13 residues. V was shortened by 5 bases and J by 1 base, with 11 bases between the two germline ends. Germline CDR1 SQVTM, CDR2 ANQGSEA. The CDR3 DNA reads TGCAGCGTTTCAGGGAGAAGGAACACTGAAGCTTTCTTT. Amino acids: CSVSGRRNTEAFF.

The chain combines TRBV6-6 with TRBJ2-3; maybe TRBD2 (6 bases). The germline V gene has CDR1 MNHNY and CDR2 SVGAGI (reference sequence). Deletions cut 6 bases from V and 2 bases from J, with 15 bases between. The CDR3 spans 15 residues. The CDR3 sequence is CASSFSGIFTDTQYF. CDR3 nucleotide sequence: TGTGCCAGCAGCTTTAGCGGTATCTTCACAGATACGCAGTATTTT.

The J gene is TRBJ2-3, the V gene TRBV6-1; tentative D call: TRBD1 (5 bases). Per germline, CDR1 MNHNS and CDR2 SASEGT. The CDR3 spans 14 residues. With 4 bases removed from V and 2 bases from J, the gap between germline ends came to 10 bases. The CDR3: CASSGNRFTDTQYF. CDR3 DNA sequence: TGTGCCAGCAGTGGAAACAGGTTCACAGATACGCAGTATTTT.

V is TRBV29-1 and J is TRBJ1-5, with D perhaps matching TRBD1 (5 bases). Germline assignment: CDR1 SQVTM and CDR2 ANQGSEA. The CDR3 runs to 12 residues. V lost 4 bases and J 3 bases, leaving 7 bases between the germline ends. The CDR3 is CSVGGPNQPQHF. CDR3 nucleotide sequence: TGCAGCGTTGGGGGACCCAATCAGCCCCAGCATTTT.

The V call is TRBV5-4, the J call TRBJ2-7; 10 bases are a match to TRBD1. The CDR3 has 15 residues. Germline values: CDR1 SGHNT, CDR2 YYREEE (reference sequence). J gave up 2 bases and V 7 bases, and 9 bases lay outside the gene matches. The CDR3 DNA is TGTGCCAGCTCCCTCCGGGACAGGGGTCCCTACGAGCAGTACTTC. Its protein product is CASSLRDRGPYEQYF.

This chain links TRBV28 with TRBJ1-1; D possibly corresponds to TRBD1 (6 bases). The CDR3 has 14 amino acids. Trimming took 8 bases from V and 7 from J, leaving 20 bases between them. Germline V lookup: CDR1 MDHEN, CDR2 SYDVKM. The CDR3 DNA sequence: TGTGCCAGCGGAAAACCCCAGGGGATCGGTGAAGCTTTCTTT. It codes for CASGKPQGIGEAFF.

The chain uses TRBV6-5 and TRBJ1-1; no clear D gene. CDR1 is MNHEY, CDR2 SVGAGI, per germline. This CDR3 has 14 residues. Trimming took off 5 bases at V and 0 bases at J, with 10 bases between the two ends. The CDR3 here is CASSRRVVNTEAFF. The CDR3 bases are TGTGCCAGCAGTCGTAGGGTAGTGAACACTGAAGCTTTCTTT.

This clone was observed a few times. The chain couples TRBV27 to TRBJ1-2; D might be TRBD1 (6 bases). Trimming pared 4 bases from V and 5 bases from J, leaving 14 bases between. The CDR3 runs to 14 residues. From germline, CDR1 is MNHEY and CDR2 SMNVEV (reference sequence). The CDR3: CASSSNRALYGYTF. The CDR3, as DNA: TGTGCCAGCAGTTCGAACAGGGCCCTATATGGCTACACCTTC.

The chain recombines TRBV6-5 with TRBJ1-2; TRBD1 matches at 12 bases. This CDR3 region has 15 residues. Unmatched junction bases numbered 9, after V lost 10 bases and J lost 3 bases. The V gene's germline CDR1 is MNHEY and CDR2 SVGAGI. CDR3 loop: CATSGQGALDYGYTF. The CDR3 nucleotides read TGTGCCACCTCGGGACAGGGGGCGTTGGACTATGGCTACACCTTC.

The V call is TRBV29-1, the J call TRBJ2-1; 7 positions match TRBD2. CDR1 and CDR2 from the germline V gene are SQVTM and ANQGSEA. This CDR3 has 15 residues. After removal of 3 bases from V and 8 bases from J, the junction contained 13 bases not matched to a gene. Here the CDR3 reads CSVDAGTIRVDEQFF. The CDR3, as DNA: TGCAGCGTTGACGCTGGGACTATCCGGGTGGATGAGCAGTTCTTC.